Shown below are 26 T cell receptor beta chains from a single sample sequenced in a study of blood T cells in healthy people across ages. Primed by a sample-barcoded 5' primer and a J-beta primer mix, a second PCR proceeded for 7 to 11 cycles. MiXCR was run by TCRdb on the 5' RACE reads, yielding one entry per CDR3 protein. The table includes 750,000 to 1,000,000 distinct CDR3 sequences, 29% detected once. These data were likewise used in another study, on T cells of mothers and their children.

The specimen sequenced was blood. Receptor source: a woman aged 40 to 50 in good health.

A single count supports this clonotype. The V gene is TRBV7-2, the J gene TRBJ1-1; D unclear. The germline CDR1 and CDR2 sequences are SGHTA and FQGNSA. The CDR3 has 15 amino acids. V gave up 1 base and J gave up 7 bases, with 16 bases separating them. In DNA, the CDR3 is TGTGCCAGCAGCTTAGGAGGACTACCAGACGGTGAAGCTTTCTTT. Translated, it gives CASSLGGLPDGEAFF. Full variable domain (rest looked up from reference TRBV7-2 and TRBJ1-1): GAGVSQSPSNKVTEKGKDVELRCDPISGHTALYWYRQSLGQGLEFLIYFQGNSAPDKSGLPSDRFSAERTGGSVSTLTIQRTQQEDSAVYLCASSLGGLPDGEAFFGQGTRLTVV.

The chain carries TRBV4-2 and TRBJ1-2, with TRBD1 identical over 7 bases. V trimming: 0 bases; J trimming: 5 bases; junction bases outside the gene matches: 3. There are 14 residues in the CDR3. Germline assignment: CDR1 LGHNA and CDR2 YNFKEQ. The CDR3 region is CASSQDPTGYGYTF. The CDR3 DNA sequence: TGTGCCAGCAGCCAAGATCCGACAGGGTATGGCTACACCTTC.

The rearrangement joins TRBV6-5 to TRBJ1-2; no clear D. V was cut by 6 bases and J by 0 bases, with 11 bases left in between. The CDR3 is 14 amino acids. In germline, CDR1 is MNHEY, CDR2 SVGAGI. The CDR3 is CASRRVVTNYGYTF. The CDR3 coding sequence is TGTGCCAGCAGAAGGGTCGTAACTAACTATGGCTACACCTTC.

The rearrangement joins TRBV6-1 to TRBJ1-6; D perhaps matches TRBD1 (5 bases). Germline CDR1 reads MNHNS; CDR2 reads SASEGT. This CDR3 is built from 16 residues. V lost 4 bases to trimming and J lost 10 bases, with 20 bases between them. The CDR3 region has the DNA TGTGCCAGCAGTGGTAAAGCGGGGCAGGGTAGCTCACCCCTCCACTTT. This gives the protein CASSGKAGQGSSPLHF.

This sequence joins TRBV5-4 and TRBJ1-6; D uncertain. The CDR3 spans 15 residues. The germline CDR1 and CDR2 sequences are SGHNT and YYREEE (reference sequence). V gave up 3 bases and J gave up 5 bases, with 12 bases separating them. Written as DNA, the CDR3 is TGTGCCAGCAGCTCCGCCGGGCGGAATAATTCACCCCTCCACTTT. This codes for CASSSAGRNNSPLHF.

The J gene is TRBJ1-2, the V gene TRBV20-1, with D unresolved. The V gene lost 6 bases and the J gene lost 2 bases, with 10 bases spanning the gap. CDR3 size: 12 residues. Germline-derived CDR1 and CDR2 are DFQATT and SNEGSKA (reference sequence). CDR3 loop: CSASFRNYGYTF. CDR3 nucleotides: TGCAGTGCAAGTTTCCGGAACTATGGCTACACCTTC.

The V gene is TRBV6-2 or TRBV6-3, the J gene TRBJ2-4, with no clear D. The V end was cut by 0 bases, the J end by 13 bases, with 22 bases between. In germline, CDR1 is MNHEY, CDR2 SVGEGT. The CDR3 spans 16 residues. The CDR3 is CASSYSTFTYTDEQYF. The CDR3 DNA reads TGTGCCAGCAGTTACTCTACTTTTACCTACACGGATGAGCAGTACTTC.

This clonotype was observed at least ten times. The chain is built from TRBV7-9 and TRBJ1-1; possible D gene TRBD1, 5 bases. The V end was cut by 1 base, the J end by 6 bases, with 18 bases between. The CDR3 sequence is 16 residues long. Germline V gene sequence: CDR1 SEHNR, CDR2 FQNEAQ (reference sequence). The CDR3 protein is CASSLGGGYEDAEAFF. The DNA of the CDR3 is TGTGCCAGCAGCTTAGGGGGCGGGTATGAGGACGCTGAAGCTTTCTTT.

The chain uses TRBV20-1 and TRBJ1-5; D remains unclear. Germline loops: CDR1 DFQATT, CDR2 SNEGSKA (reference sequence). Trimming stripped 1 base from V and 1 base from J, with 11 bases between. CDR3 length equals 15 residues. The CDR3 loop reads CSARGLRGSNQPQHF. In DNA form, the CDR3 reads TGCAGTGCTAGAGGCCTCAGAGGGAGCAATCAGCCCCAGCATTTT.

The V call is TRBV2, the J call TRBJ2-7; 11 nucleotides align to TRBD1. Germline V gene lookup returns CDR1 SNHLY and CDR2 FYNNEI. This CDR3 contains 17 residues. V dropped 4 bases and J dropped 2; count of bases not matched to a gene: 10. The CDR3 reads CASSGDFPGQGAYEQYF. The CDR3 coding sequence is TGTGCCAGCAGTGGAGACTTTCCGGGACAGGGGGCCTACGAGCAGTACTTC.

The chain employs TRBV2 and TRBJ2-7; unclear D gene. The germline gives CDR1 SNHLY, CDR2 FYNNEI. The V and J ends lost 2 bases and 1 base respectively, with 12 bases between them. The CDR3 length is 15 residues. The CDR3 is CASSESLTVSYEQYF. CDR3 nucleotide sequence: TGTGCCAGCAGTGAATCGTTGACTGTATCCTACGAGCAGTACTTC.

The V gene is TRBV7-8, the J gene TRBJ1-6; 10 bases are a match to TRBD1. In germline, CDR1 is SGHVS, CDR2 FQNEAQ. V trimming: 5 bases; J trimming: 8 bases; junction bases outside the gene matches: 6. This CDR3 is built from 15 residues. As DNA, the CDR3 is TGTGCCAGCAGCGGTAGACAGGGGGCTTATTCACCCCTCCACTTT. It translates to CASSGRQGAYSPLHF.

Many counts were recorded for this clonotype. This chain links TRBV12-3 or TRBV12-4 with TRBJ1-1; D uncertain. CDR3 length: 14 amino acids. Between the trimmed V and J ends, which lost 8 bases and 3 bases, there was a span of 16 bases. The chain's CDR3 is CASSLEGAYTEAFF. DNA for the CDR3: TGTGCCAGCTCTCTTGAGGGCGCATACACTGAAGCTTTCTTT.

This chain connects TRBV7-2 to TRBJ1-1, with D unresolved. The CDR3 has 13 amino acids. The germline V gene encodes CDR1 SGHTA and CDR2 FQGNSA. With 5 bases removed from V and 1 base from J, the gap between germline ends came to 8 bases. CDR3 bases: TGTGCCAGCAGCGCCCACCCGAACACTGAAGCTTTCTTT. The encoded protein is CASSAHPNTEAFF.

Worth noting for this clonotype: Being one base from a much bigger clone, this may be a read error. V and J are TRBV2 and TRBJ2-4; no clear D. The end of the DNA fits TRBJ2-7 better, so the J call may be wrong. Per the germline V gene, CDR1 is SNHLY and CDR2 is FYNNEI. CDR3 length: 14 residues. CDR3 DNA: TGTGCCAGCAGTGATGTTGTGGTATTCTACGAGCAGTACTTC. Its translation: CASSDVVVFYEQYF.

This clonotype was detected a few times. The genes are TRBV20-1 and TRBJ1-5; D is perhaps TRBD1 (5 bases). V gave up 4 bases and J gave up 2 bases, with 9 bases separating them. The CDR3 spans 13 residues. The germline gives CDR1 DFQATT, CDR2 SNEGSKA (reference sequence). The CDR3 is CSAKGGGNQPQHF. The CDR3 nucleotides read TGCAGTGCTAAAGGAGGGGGCAATCAGCCCCAGCATTTT.

This clonotype was picked up many times. This sequence joins TRBV12-3 or TRBV12-4 and TRBJ1-4; 8 bases agree with TRBD1. The V segment lost 7 bases and the J segment 0 bases; nucleotides outside the gene matches: 7. The CDR3 length is 16 residues. The CDR3 reads CASKTGAISTNEKLFF. CDR3 DNA sequence: TGTGCCAGCAAGACAGGGGCGATCTCAACTAATGAAAAACTGTTTTTT.

This clonotype was counted at least ten times. CDR3 amino acids: CSALTGDSQETQYF. DNA for the CDR3: TGCAGTGCTCTCACCGGGGACAGCCAAGAGACCCAGTACTTC. This rearrangement joins TRBV20-1 to TRBJ2-5, with TRBD1 matching 7 bases. The CDR3 is made up of 14 amino acids. Germline CDR1 DFQATT, CDR2 SNEGSKA (reference sequence). The junction had 7 bases not matched to a gene; V was cut back by 5 bases and J by 1 base.

This clonotype has at least ten counts. The chain uses TRBV20-1 and TRBJ2-7, with D tentatively TRBD2 (6 bases). CDR3 length: 16 amino acids. V lost 3 bases and J 0 bases, leaving 18 bases between the germline ends. Germline CDR1 reads DFQATT; CDR2 reads SNEGSKA (reference sequence). CDR3 protein: CSARARVAGISYEQYF. As DNA, the CDR3 is TGCAGTGCTAGGGCTAGGGTCGCGGGAATCTCCTACGAGCAGTACTTC.

There are a few counts of this clonotype. The gene calls are TRBV5-6 and TRBJ1-5; D gene unclear. V was trimmed by 1 base and J by 3 bases, leaving 11 bases between them. In germline, CDR1 is SGHDT, CDR2 YYEEEE. The CDR3 has 15 amino acids. CDR3 DNA sequence: TGTGCCAGCAGCTTGTACAGAGCCCTCAATCAGCCCCAGCATTTT. This translates into CASSLYRALNQPQHF.

The chain couples TRBV5-1 to TRBJ1-2; D is unresolved. Trimming shortened V by 4 bases and J by 10 bases, and 23 bases separated the two germline ends. The CDR3 spans 15 residues. Germline CDR1 is SGHRS and CDR2 is YFSETQ. CDR3 nucleotides: TGCGCCAGCAGCCTCGACGAGCTCATAACTACCGCCTACACCTTC. Translation: CASSLDELITTAYTF.

The chain employs TRBV4-1 and TRBJ2-7; D is undetermined. V gave up 5 bases and J gave up 3 bases, with 14 bases separating them. Germline CDR1 reads MGHRA; CDR2 reads YSYEKL. The CDR3 sequence is 14 residues long. This CDR3 reads CASSSSWEGYEQYF. CDR3 nucleotide sequence: TGCGCCAGCAGCTCCTCCTGGGAAGGCTACGAGCAGTACTTC.

This clonotype was observed a handful of times. This chain connects TRBV20-1 to TRBJ1-2; 7 positions match TRBD1. CDR3 size: 16 residues. CDR1 and CDR2 from the germline V gene are DFQATT and SNEGSKA (reference sequence). Trimming at V came to 2 bases and at J to 0 bases, leaving 9 bases not matched to a gene. For the CDR3, the DNA is TGCAGTGCTAGACCCGGGACAGCACCGACTAACTATGGCTACACCTTC. It encodes CSARPGTAPTNYGYTF.

This clonotype has ten or more counts. The rearrangement uses TRBV29-1 and TRBJ1-1; D is uncertain. CDR1 is SQVTM, CDR2 ANQGSEA, per germline. Trimming took 1 base from V and 0 from J, leaving 6 bases between them. This CDR3 region has 13 residues. The CDR3 sequence: CSVEGQMNTEAFF. The DNA of the CDR3 is TGCAGCGTTGAAGGCCAGATGAACACTGAAGCTTTCTTT.

This chain links TRBV15 with TRBJ2-3, with 8 bases matching TRBD2. This CDR3 is built from 17 residues. Trimming cost V 5 bases and J 3 bases; bases outside gene matches: 13. Germline CDR1 LNHNV, CDR2 YYDKDF (reference sequence). CDR3 DNA sequence: TGTGCCACCAGCCCCCCGGGAGGGGGGCTTAGGACAGATACGCAGTATTTT. Its translation is CATSPPGGGLRTDTQYF.

This clonotype came up many times. The chain has TRBV12-3 or TRBV12-4 and TRBJ2-1; D is uncertain. The CDR3 length is 12 residues. V lost 7 bases and J 5 bases, leaving 9 bases between the germline ends. CDR3 loop: CASTNVDNEQFF. DNA of the CDR3: TGTGCCAGCACCAATGTGGACAATGAGCAGTTCTTC.